This T cell receptor (beta chain) derives from a study of cytotoxic CD8 clonotypes in ibrutinib-treated CLL. V was shortened by 6 bases and J by 0 bases, with 9 bases between the two germline ends. Germline CDR1 SNHLY, CDR2 FYNNEI. The CDR3 has 14 amino acids. Sequencing used immunoSEQ multiplex PCR; TCRdb keeps in-frame clones, though not all of them. The sample lists 97,000 or so clones, about 72% seen once, with around 32% in the top ten. Sample: PBMCs, taken after 12 months of ibrutinib treatment. This receptor was obtained from a human donor with chronic lymphocytic leukemia. V and J are TRBV2 and TRBJ1-5; a possible D gene is TRBD1 (5 bases). CDR3 amino acids: CASSRGPSNQPQHF. DNA of the CDR3: TGTGCCAGCAGCCGGGGACCTAGCAATCAGCCCCAGCATTTT.